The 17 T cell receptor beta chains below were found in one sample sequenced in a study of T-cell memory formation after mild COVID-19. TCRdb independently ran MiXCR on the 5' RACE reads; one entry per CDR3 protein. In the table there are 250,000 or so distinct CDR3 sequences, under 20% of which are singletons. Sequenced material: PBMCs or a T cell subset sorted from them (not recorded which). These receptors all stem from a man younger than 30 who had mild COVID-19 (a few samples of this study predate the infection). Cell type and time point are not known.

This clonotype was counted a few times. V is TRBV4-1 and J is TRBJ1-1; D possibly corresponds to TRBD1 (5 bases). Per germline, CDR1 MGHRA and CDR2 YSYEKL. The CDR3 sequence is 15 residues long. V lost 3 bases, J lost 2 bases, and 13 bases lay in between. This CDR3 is CASSHPQARNTEAFF. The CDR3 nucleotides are TGCGCCAGCAGCCACCCACAGGCGCGTAACACTGAAGCTTTCTTT.

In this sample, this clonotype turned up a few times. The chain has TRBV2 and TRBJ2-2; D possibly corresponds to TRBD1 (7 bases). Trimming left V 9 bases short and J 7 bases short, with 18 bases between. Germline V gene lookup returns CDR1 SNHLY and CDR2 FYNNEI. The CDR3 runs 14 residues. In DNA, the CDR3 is TGTGCCAGAACGACCGGGACAGCGGGCGGGGAGCTGTTTTTT. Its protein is CARTTGTAGGELFF.

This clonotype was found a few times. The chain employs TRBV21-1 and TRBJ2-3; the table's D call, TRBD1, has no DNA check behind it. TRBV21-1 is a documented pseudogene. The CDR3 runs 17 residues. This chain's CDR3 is CASSKEPWTGGSDTQYF. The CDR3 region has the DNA TGTGCCAGCAGCAAAGAACCCTGGACAGGGGGCAGTGATACGCAGTATTTT.

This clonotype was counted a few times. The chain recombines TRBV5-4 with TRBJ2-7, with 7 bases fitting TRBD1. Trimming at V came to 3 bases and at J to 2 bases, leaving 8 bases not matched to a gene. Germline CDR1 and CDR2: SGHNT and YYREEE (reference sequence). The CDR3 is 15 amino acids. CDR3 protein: CASSSGQSKTYEQYF. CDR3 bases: TGTGCCAGCAGCTCGGGACAGAGTAAAACCTACGAGCAGTACTTC.

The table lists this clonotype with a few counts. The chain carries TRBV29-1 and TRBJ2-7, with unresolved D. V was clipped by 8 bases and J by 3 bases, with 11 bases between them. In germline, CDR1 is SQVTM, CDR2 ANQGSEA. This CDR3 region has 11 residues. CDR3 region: CSSSWNYEQYF. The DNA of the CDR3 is TGCAGCTCCTCCTGGAACTACGAGCAGTACTTC.

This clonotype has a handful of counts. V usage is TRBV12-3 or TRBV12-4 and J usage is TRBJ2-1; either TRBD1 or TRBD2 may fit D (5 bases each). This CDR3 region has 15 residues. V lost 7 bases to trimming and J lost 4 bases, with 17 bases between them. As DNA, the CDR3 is TGTGCCAGCACCTTGGGGCTAGCCCTTTACAATGAGCAGTTCTTC. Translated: CASTLGLALYNEQFF.

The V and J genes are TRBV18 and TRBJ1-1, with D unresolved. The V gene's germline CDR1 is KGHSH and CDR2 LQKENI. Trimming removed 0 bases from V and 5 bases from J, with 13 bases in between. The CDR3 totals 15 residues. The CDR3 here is CASSPPAGLGTEAFF. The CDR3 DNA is TGTGCCAGCTCACCACCTGCCGGGTTGGGTACTGAAGCTTTCTTT.

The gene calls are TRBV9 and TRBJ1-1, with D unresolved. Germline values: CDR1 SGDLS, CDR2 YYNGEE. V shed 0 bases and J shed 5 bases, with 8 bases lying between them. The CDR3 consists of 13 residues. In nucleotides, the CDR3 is TGTGCCAGCAGCGTAGCGGTGGCTACTGAAGCTTTCTTT. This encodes CASSVAVATEAFF.

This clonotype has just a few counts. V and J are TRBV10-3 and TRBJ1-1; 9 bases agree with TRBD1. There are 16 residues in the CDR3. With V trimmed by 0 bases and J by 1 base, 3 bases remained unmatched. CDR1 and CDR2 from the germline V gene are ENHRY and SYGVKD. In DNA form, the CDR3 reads TGTGCCATCAGTGAGTCTCGACAGGGGGGGAACACTGAAGCTTTCTTT. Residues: CAISESRQGGNTEAFF.

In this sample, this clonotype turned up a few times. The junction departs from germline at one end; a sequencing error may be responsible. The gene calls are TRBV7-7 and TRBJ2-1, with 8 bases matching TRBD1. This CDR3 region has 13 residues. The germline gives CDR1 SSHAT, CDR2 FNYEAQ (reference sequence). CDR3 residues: CASSLDRGNEQFF. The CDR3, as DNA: TGTGCTAGCAGCTTAGACAGGGGTAATGAGCAGTTCTTC.

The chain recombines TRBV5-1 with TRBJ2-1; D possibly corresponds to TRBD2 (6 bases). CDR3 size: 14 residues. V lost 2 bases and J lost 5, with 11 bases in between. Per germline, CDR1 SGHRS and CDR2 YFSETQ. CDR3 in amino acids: CASSFAGTHNEQFF. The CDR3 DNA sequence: TGCGCCAGCAGCTTCGCGGGGACGCACAATGAGCAGTTCTTC.

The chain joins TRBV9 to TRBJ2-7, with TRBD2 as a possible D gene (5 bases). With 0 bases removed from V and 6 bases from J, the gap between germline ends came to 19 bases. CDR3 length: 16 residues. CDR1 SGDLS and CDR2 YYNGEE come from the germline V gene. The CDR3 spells CASSVGSRGGSAEQYF. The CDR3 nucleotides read TGTGCCAGCAGCGTAGGGTCGAGAGGCGGGTCAGCCGAGCAGTACTTC. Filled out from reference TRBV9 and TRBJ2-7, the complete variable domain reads DSGVTQTPKHLITATGQRVTLRCSPRSGDLSVYWYQQSLDQGLQFLIQYYNGEERAKGNILERFSAQQFPDLHSELNLSSLELGDSALYFCASSVGSRGGSAEQYFGPGTRLTVT.

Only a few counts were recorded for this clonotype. In nucleotides, the CDR3 is TGTGCCAGCAGCTTACGGTCAGGGGCTAACTATGGCTACACCTTC. Residues: CASSLRSGANYGYTF. This sequence joins TRBV7-2 and TRBJ1-2, with D perhaps matching TRBD1 (6 bases). V lost 2 bases and J lost 0, with 10 bases in between. The V gene's germline CDR1 is SGHTA and CDR2 FQGNSA. This CDR3 is 15 amino acids long.

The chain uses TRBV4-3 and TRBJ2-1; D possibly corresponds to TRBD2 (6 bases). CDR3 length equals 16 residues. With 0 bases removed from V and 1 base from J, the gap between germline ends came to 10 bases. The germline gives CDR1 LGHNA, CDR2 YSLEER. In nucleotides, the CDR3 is TGCGCCAGCAGCCAAGATCGCGGGATATCCTACAATGAGCAGTTCTTC. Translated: CASSQDRGISYNEQFF.

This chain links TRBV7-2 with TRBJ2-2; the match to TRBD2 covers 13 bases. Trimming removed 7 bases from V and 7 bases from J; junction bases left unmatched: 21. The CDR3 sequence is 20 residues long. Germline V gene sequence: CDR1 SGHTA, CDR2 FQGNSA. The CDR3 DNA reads TGTGCCAGCAACATACCCGAGACTAGCGGGGGGCCTAGGATCGGCGGGGAGCTGTTTTTT. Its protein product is CASNIPETSGGPRIGGELFF. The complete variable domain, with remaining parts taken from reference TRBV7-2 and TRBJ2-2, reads GAGVSQSPSNKVTEKGKDVELRCDPISGHTALYWYRQSLGQGLEFLIYFQGNSAPDKSGLPSDRFSAERTGGSVSTLTIQRTQQEDSAVYLCASNIPETSGGPRIGGELFFGEGSRLTVL.

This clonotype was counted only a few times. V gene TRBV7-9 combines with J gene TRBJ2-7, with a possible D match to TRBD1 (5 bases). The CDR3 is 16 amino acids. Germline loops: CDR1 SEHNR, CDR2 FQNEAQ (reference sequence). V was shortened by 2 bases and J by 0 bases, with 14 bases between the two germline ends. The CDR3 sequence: CASSLSRRVSSYEQYV. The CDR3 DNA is TGTGCCAGCAGCTTATCCCGCAGGGTTAGCTCCTACGAGCAGTACGTC.

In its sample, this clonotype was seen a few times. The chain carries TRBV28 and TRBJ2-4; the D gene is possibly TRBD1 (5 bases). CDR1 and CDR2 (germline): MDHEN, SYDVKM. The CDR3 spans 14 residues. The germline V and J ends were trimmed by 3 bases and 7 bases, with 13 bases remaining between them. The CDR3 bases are TGTGCCAGCAGTTTTCGGTCAGGGCGGAACATTCAGTACTTC. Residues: CASSFRSGRNIQYF.